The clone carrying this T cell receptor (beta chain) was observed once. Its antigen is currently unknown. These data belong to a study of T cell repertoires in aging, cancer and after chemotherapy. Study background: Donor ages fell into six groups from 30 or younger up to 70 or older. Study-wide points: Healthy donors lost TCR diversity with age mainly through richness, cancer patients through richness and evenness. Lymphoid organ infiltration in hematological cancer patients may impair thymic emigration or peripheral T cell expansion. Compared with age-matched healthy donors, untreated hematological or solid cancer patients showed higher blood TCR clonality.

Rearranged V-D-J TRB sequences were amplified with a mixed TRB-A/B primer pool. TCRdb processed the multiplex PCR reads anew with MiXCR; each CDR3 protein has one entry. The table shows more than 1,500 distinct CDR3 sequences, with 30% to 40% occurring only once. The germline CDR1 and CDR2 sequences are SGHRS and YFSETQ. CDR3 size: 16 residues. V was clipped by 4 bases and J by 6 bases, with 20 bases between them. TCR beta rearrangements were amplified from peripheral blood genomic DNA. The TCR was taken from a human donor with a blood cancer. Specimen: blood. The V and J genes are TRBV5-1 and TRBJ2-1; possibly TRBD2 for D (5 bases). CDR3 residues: CASSLKLSGWPNEQFF. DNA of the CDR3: TGCGCCAGCAGCCTCAAGTTGAGCGGTTGGCCCAATGAGCAGTTCTTC.